The next 9 T cell receptor beta chains were all read from a single sample in a study of T cells after yellow fever vaccination. MiXCR, applied by TCRdb to the 5' RACE reads, yields one record per CDR3 protein. The table has approximately 300,000 distinct CDR3 sequences, 6.8% seen once. Sequencing was performed on PBMCs, taken roughly 45 days after the first yellow fever vaccination. The receptor source for this set is a man aged 18 to 30 who received the YFV17D yellow fever vaccine.

This clonotype appeared once. At one end, the junction sequence differs from germline, possibly due to a read error. The V and J genes are TRBV6-1 and TRBJ2-3; tentative D call: TRBD2 (6 bases). Germline lookup yields CDR1 MNHNS and CDR2 SASEGT. This CDR3 comprises 17 residues. The CDR3 DNA reads TGTACCAGCAGTGAAGAACTGGCGGGGCATAGCACAGATACGCAGTATTTT. The encoded protein is CTSSEELAGHSTDTQYF.

V gene TRBV4-3 combines with J gene TRBJ1-4, with D possibly TRBD1 on 5 matching bases. V lost 4 bases to trimming and J lost 4 bases, with 16 bases between them. Looked up from germline, CDR1 is LGHNA and CDR2 is YSLEER. CDR3 size: 16 residues. In nucleotides, the CDR3 is TGCGCCAGCAGCCGCCGACTGTCAGGGAGTAATGAAAAACTGTTTTTT. This encodes CASSRRLSGSNEKLFF.

The table lists this clonotype with many counts. CDR3 in DNA: TGCGCCAGCAGCAGACTAGAGAACACCGGGGAGCTGTTTTTT. The encoded protein is CASSRLENTGELFF. The gene calls are TRBV5-1 and TRBJ2-2; a possible D gene is TRBD2 (6 bases). The CDR3 length is 14 residues. From germline, CDR1 is SGHRS and CDR2 YFSETQ. V was trimmed by 4 bases and J by 1 base, leaving 8 bases between them.

Only a few counts were recorded for this clonotype. V usage is TRBV12-3 or TRBV12-4 and J usage is TRBJ1-1; no reliable D call. The V end lost 6 bases, the J end lost 7 bases, and 15 bases lay between the germline ends. The length of the CDR3 is 13 residues. The CDR3 here is CASRFDWEGEAFF. The CDR3 DNA reads as TGTGCCAGCAGGTTTGATTGGGAGGGTGAAGCTTTCTTT.

The V call is TRBV12-3 or TRBV12-4, the J call TRBJ2-1; weak D call: TRBD1 (7 bases). The CDR3 runs to 15 residues. Trimming shortened V by 6 bases and J by 2 bases, and 14 bases separated the two germline ends. The CDR3 nucleotides read TGTGCCAGCAGCCCGGCGGGACAGCCCTACAATGAGCAGTTCTTC. Translation: CASSPAGQPYNEQFF.

The chain combines TRBV20-1 with TRBJ1-2; 11 bases match TRBD1. This CDR3 comprises 15 residues. Trimming at V came to 5 bases and at J to 8 bases, leaving 13 bases not matched to a gene. Germline-derived CDR1 and CDR2 are DFQATT and SNEGSKA (reference sequence). The CDR3 sequence is CSASPRDRGKRGYTF. The DNA of the CDR3 is TGCAGTGCTTCCCCCCGGGACAGGGGGAAGAGAGGCTACACCTTC.

J is TRBJ1-2 and V is TRBV5-1, with D hard to call. Germline lookup yields CDR1 SGHRS and CDR2 YFSETQ. The V gene lost 1 base and the J gene lost 0 bases, with 4 bases spanning the gap. The CDR3 sequence is 13 residues long. Written as DNA, the CDR3 is TGCGCCAGCAGCTTGCCCACTAACTATGGCTACACCTTC. It encodes CASSLPTNYGYTF.

This clonotype showed up just a few times. DNA of the CDR3: TGTGCCACCGACAGGCGGGGGTCCGGGGAGCTGTTTTTT. It translates to CATDRRGSGELFF. V usage is TRBV28 and J usage is TRBJ2-2; a possible D gene is TRBD2 (7 bases). Trimming pared 10 bases from V and 6 bases from J, leaving 15 bases between. The CDR3 length is 13 residues. Germline V gives CDR1 MDHEN, CDR2 SYDVKM.

This clonotype was counted between two and nine times. The chain uses TRBV7-2 and TRBJ1-2, with D unresolved. The CDR3 loop spans 13 amino acids. The V end lost 4 bases, the J end lost 8 bases, and 14 bases lay between the germline ends. Germline V gives CDR1 SGHTA, CDR2 FQGNSA. CDR3 in amino acids: CASSSGWSQGYTF. The CDR3 region has the DNA TGTGCCAGCAGCTCCGGATGGAGTCAGGGCTACACCTTC. Using reference TRBV7-2 and TRBJ1-2 for the parts outside the CDR3, the full variable domain is GAGVSQSPSNKVTEKGKDVELRCDPISGHTALYWYRQSLGQGLEFLIYFQGNSAPDKSGLPSDRFSAERTGGSVSTLTIQRTQQEDSAVYLCASSSGWSQGYTFGSGTRLTVV.